This is a list of T cell receptor beta chains from one sample in a study of T cell responses to AZD1222 COVID-19 vaccine. Sequencing used immunoSEQ multiplex PCR; TCRdb keeps in-frame clones, though not all of them. The table records 250,000 to 300,000 clones, roughly 93% of them present only once. Sequencing was performed on peripheral blood, taken 28 days after the second AZD1222 dose. These receptors were collected from an adult who received the AZD1222 COVID-19 vaccine. CDR3s include the opening cysteine and the closing phenylalanine or tryptophan. The D gene is left open where the match is weak. Clone size is stated in some rows and not others, as once, few, many or a class when expanded.

V gene	D gene	clone size	J gene	CDR3 DNA	CDR3 protein
TRBV6-6	-	-	TRBJ2-5	TGTGCCAGCAGTTACGGGCCGCAAGAGACCCAGTACTTC	CASSYGPQETQYF
TRBV5-6	TRBD1	few	TRBJ1-3	TGTGCCAGCAGCTCATACCGGGACAGGGGGTCTGGAAACACCATATATTTT	CASSSYRDRGSGNTIYF
TRBV5-1	-	-	TRBJ2-5	TGCGCCAGCTCTTTCAATGGACAGCAAGAGACCCAGTACTTC	CASSFNGQQETQYF
TRBV10-3	-	-	TRBJ2-2	TGTGCCATCAGGGTGGGGCCCGACACCGGGGAGCTGTTTTTT	CAIRVGPDTGELFF
TRBV28	TRBD2	-	TRBJ2-7	TGTGCCAGCAGGCGGGGGAGCTCCTACGAGCAGTACTTC	CASRRGSSYEQYF
TRBV6-5	-	-	TRBJ1-2	TGTGCCAGCATCGGGTCTAACTATGGCTACACCTTC	CASIGSNYGYTF
TRBV21-1	-	-	TRBJ2-2	TGTGCCAGCAGCCAACGACAGGGGAGTGACGGGGAGCTGTTTTTT	CASSQRQGSDGELFF
TRBV15	-	-	TRBJ2-7	TGTGCCACCAGCAGAGATTCCGGACAGAAAGCCTACGAGCAGTACTTC	CATSRDSGQKAYEQYF
TRBV28	-	-	TRBJ1-4	TGTGCCAGCAGGGCGGGGTCAATAGGGGGTGAAAAACTGTTTTTT	CASRAGSIGGEKLFF
TRBV21-1	-	-	TRBJ1-5	TGTGCCAGCATGTACCGCGAGAAGGGGGGCGAAGGCAATCAGCCCCAGCATTTT	CASMYREKGGEGNQPQHF
TRBV4-2	-	-	TRBJ2-6	TGTGCCAGCAGCCAAATGGGGTCTGGGGCCAACGTCCTGACTTTC	CASSQMGSGANVLTF
TRBV5-1	TRBD1	-	TRBJ1-1	TGCGCCAGCAACGCGGACAGGGGGACCCTAATGAACACTGAAGCTTTCTTT	CASNADRGTLMNTEAFF
TRBV2	TRBD1	-	TRBJ1-1	TGTGCCAGCACCAGCCCCGGCGACAGGGGCACTGAAGCTTTCTTT	CASTSPGDRGTEAFF
TRBV19	TRBD1	-	TRBJ1-2	TGTGCCAGTAGTCCTAGGGGGCGAGCTAACTATGGCTACACCTTC	CASSPRGRANYGYTF
TRBV28	TRBD1	-	TRBJ2-7	TGTGCCAGTCAACGACAGGGATCCTACGAGCAGTACTTC	CASQRQGSYEQYF
TRBV7-6	TRBD2	-	TRBJ2-1	TGTGCCAGCAGCGAGGGACTAGCGGGGGGGTTTATGAATGAGCAGTTCTTC	CASSEGLAGGFMNEQFF
TRBV6-2/TRBV6-3	TRBD2	-	TRBJ2-1	TGTGCCAGCAGCCCCTTAGCGGGATCCTACAATGAGCAGTTCTTC	CASSPLAGSYNEQFF
TRBV12-1	-	-	TRBJ1-1	TGTGCCAGCAGCTCCGGGCCTCTGGGGGCTGAAGCTTTCTTT	CASSSGPLGAEAFF
TRBV11-2	-	-	TRBJ1-6	TGTGCCAGCAGCCCGAGACAGAGCTCCTATAATTCACCCCTCCACTTT	CASSPRQSSYNSPLHF
TRBV9	-	-	TRBJ1-4	TGTGCCAGCAGCGAGGGTGGAACTAATGAAAAACTGTTTTTT	CASSEGGTNEKLFF
TRBV28	-	-	TRBJ1-1	TGTGCCAGCAGTTTATGGCAGAACACTGAAGCTTTCTTT	CASSLWQNTEAFF
TRBV28	-	-	TRBJ1-1	TGTGCCAGCAGTTCAGGGTCACCGATGAACACTGAAGCTTTCTTT	CASSSGSPMNTEAFF
TRBV28	-	-	TRBJ2-1	TGTGCCAGCAGTTTGGGATACAATGAGCAGTTCTTC	CASSLGYNEQFF
TRBV12-3/TRBV12-4	-	-	TRBJ1-1	TGTGCCAGCAGTCCCTTGACTGAAGCTTTCTTT	CASSPLTEAFF
TRBV2	-	-	TRBJ1-3	TGTGCCAGCAGTGACAGCAGTGGAAACACCATATATTTT	CASSDSSGNTIYF
TRBV4-3	TRBD1	-	TRBJ1-1	TGCGCCAGCAGCCAAGACCTAGGGGGCTATAGTGAAGCTTTCTTT	CASSQDLGGYSEAFF
TRBV28	-	-	TRBJ2-1	TGTGCCATCCGACACGGGGGCAGGGGGACCAACCATGAGCAGTTCTTC	CAIRHGGRGTNHEQFF
TRBV4-1	-	-	TRBJ1-1	TGCGCCAGCAGCCAGACTGGCGTGAACACTGAAGCTTTCTTT	CASSQTGVNTEAFF
TRBV6-5	-	-	TRBJ1-2	TGTGCCAGCAAAAGAGACAACTCCGACTATGGCTACACCTTC	CASKRDNSDYGYTF